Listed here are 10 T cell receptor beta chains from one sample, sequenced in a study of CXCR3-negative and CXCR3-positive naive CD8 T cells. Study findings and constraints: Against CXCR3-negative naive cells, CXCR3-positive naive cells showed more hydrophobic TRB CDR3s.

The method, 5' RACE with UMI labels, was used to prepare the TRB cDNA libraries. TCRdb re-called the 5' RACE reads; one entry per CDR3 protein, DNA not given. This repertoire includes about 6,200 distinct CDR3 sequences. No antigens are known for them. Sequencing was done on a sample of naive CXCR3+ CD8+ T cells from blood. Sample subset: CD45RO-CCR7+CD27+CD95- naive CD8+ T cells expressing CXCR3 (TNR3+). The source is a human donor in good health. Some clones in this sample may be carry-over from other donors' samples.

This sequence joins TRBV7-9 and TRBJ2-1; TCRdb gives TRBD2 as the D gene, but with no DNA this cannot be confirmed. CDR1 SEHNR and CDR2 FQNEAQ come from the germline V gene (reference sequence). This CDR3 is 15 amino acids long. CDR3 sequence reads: CASSPWTSGRNEQFF.

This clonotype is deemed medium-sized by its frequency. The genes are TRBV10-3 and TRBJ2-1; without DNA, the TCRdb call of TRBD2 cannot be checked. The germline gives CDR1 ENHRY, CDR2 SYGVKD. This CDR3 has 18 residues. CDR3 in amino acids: CAISEPAKGTSTYNEQFF.

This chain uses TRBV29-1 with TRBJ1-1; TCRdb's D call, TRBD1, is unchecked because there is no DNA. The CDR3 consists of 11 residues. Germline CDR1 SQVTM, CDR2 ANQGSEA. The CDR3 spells CSFRQGEEAFF.

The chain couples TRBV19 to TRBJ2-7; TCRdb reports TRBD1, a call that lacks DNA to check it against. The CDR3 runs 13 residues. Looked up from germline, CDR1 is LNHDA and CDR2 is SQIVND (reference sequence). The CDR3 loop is CATSTRAQGEQYF.

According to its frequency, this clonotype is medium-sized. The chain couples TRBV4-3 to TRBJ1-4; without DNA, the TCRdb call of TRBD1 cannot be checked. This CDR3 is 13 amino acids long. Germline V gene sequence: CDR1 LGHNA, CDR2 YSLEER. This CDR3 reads CASSQDSWGQLFF.

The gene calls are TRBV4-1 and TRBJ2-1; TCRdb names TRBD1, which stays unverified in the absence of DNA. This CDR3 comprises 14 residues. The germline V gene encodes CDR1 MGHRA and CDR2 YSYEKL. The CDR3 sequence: CASSQTPAYNEQFF.

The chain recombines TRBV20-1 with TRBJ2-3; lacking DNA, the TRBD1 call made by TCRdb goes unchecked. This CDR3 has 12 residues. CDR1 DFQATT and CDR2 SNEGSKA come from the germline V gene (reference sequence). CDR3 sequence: CSAQAAADTQYF.

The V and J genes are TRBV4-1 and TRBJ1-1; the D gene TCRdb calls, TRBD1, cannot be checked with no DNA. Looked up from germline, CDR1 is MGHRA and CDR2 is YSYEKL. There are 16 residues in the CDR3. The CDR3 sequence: CASSPDRGWEDTEAFF.

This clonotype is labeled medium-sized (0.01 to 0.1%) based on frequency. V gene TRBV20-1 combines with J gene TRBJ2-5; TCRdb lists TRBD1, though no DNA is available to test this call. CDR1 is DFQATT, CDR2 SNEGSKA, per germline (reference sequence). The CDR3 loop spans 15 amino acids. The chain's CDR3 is CSASPIGGSTETQYF.

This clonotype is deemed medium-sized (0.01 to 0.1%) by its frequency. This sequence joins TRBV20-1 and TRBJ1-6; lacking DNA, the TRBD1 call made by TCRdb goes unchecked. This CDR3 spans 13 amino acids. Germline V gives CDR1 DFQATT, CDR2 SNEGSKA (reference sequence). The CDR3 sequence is CSARGTGNSPLHF.